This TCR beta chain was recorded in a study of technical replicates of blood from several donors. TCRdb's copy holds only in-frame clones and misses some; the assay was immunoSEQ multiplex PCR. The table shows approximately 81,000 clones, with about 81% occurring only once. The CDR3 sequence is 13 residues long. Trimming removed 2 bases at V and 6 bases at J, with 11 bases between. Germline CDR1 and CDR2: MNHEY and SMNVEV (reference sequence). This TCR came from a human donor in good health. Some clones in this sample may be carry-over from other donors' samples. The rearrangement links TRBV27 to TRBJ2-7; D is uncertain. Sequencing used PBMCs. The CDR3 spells CASSLGPRREQYF. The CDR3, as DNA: TGTGCCAGCAGTTTAGGGCCAAGGCGCGAGCAGTACTTC.